A single sample gave rise to the 22 T cell receptor beta chains below, sequenced in a study of metastatic and nonmetastatic thyroid tumors. TCRdb recomputed clones from the PCR reads via MiXCR. The sample records about 41,000 clones, 20% to 25% being singletons. None of the patients had undergone any treatment ahead of thyroid surgery. The sequenced material came from tumor tissue. The receptors were sampled from a female donor with papillary thyroid cancer or a benign thyroid nodule (not recorded which). Some clones in this sample may be carry-over from other donors' samples.

The V and J genes are TRBV5-1 and TRBJ2-2; D is undetermined. V lost 5 bases, J lost 8 bases, and 22 bases lay in between. This CDR3 contains 16 residues. CDR1 and CDR2 (germline): SGHRS, YFSETQ. CDR3 sequence: CASSRGGDPLGGELFF. The CDR3 DNA follows: TGCGCCAGCAGTAGAGGCGGAGACCCCCTAGGGGGGGAGCTGTTTTTT.

In its sample, this clone was seen once. Being one base from a much bigger clone, this may be a read error. The chain links TRBV11-1 to TRBJ2-1, with D perhaps TRBD1 or TRBD2 (5 bases each). CDR1 is SGHAT, CDR2 FQDESV, per germline (reference sequence). The CDR3 runs to 15 residues. V was trimmed by 6 bases and J by 7 bases, leaving 19 bases between them. CDR3 residues: CASSRDVGPENEQFF. The CDR3 DNA follows: TGTGCCAGCAGTCGGGACGTAGGACCTGAGAATGAGCAGTTCTTC.

This clone was counted ten times or more. The rearrangement joins TRBV11-2 to TRBJ2-3; D call uncertain. V was shortened by 4 bases and J by 1 base, with 9 bases between the two germline ends. The CDR3 totals 14 residues. CDR1 is SGHAT, CDR2 FQNNGV, per germline. The CDR3 sequence is CASSSRLGTDTQYF. CDR3 DNA sequence: TGTGCCAGCAGCTCTCGGTTAGGCACAGATACGCAGTATTTT.

This clone was observed a few times. At one end, the junction sequence differs from germline, possibly due to a read error. This rearrangement joins TRBV6-2 or TRBV6-3 to TRBJ2-1; 7 bases fit TRBD1. The CDR3 spans 15 residues. Germline-derived CDR1 and CDR2 are MNHEY and SVGEGT. In DNA, the CDR3 is TGTGCCAGCAGTTACTCGACAGGGTCAAACCAGGAGCACTTCTTC. Encoded protein: CASSYSTGSNQEHFF.

The V and J genes are TRBV3-1 and TRBJ2-3, with unresolved D. CDR1 LGHDT and CDR2 YNNKEL come from the germline V gene (reference sequence). The CDR3 length is 13 residues. The V end lost 0 bases, the J end lost 4 bases, and 5 bases lay between the germline ends. Written as DNA, the CDR3 is TGTGCCAGCAGCCAAGAAAGGTCAGATACGCAGTATTTT. Protein sequence: CASSQERSDTQYF.

Details on this clone: This sample includes further DNA sequences coding for the same CDR3. The CDR3 spells CASSLAGGTGELFF. Written as DNA, the CDR3 is TGTGCCAGCAGCTTAGCGGGAGGAACCGGGGAGCTGTTTTTT. The chain combines TRBV11-3 with TRBJ2-2, with 7 bases aligning to TRBD2. Per the germline V gene, CDR1 is SGHNT and CDR2 is YENEEA. The J segment lost 5 bases and the V segment lost 1 base, leaving 1 base of the junction unmatched. The CDR3 has 14 amino acids.

This clone was seen at least ten times. The chain links TRBV3-1 to TRBJ1-4; D is possibly TRBD1 (6 bases). CDR1 LGHDT and CDR2 YNNKEL come from the germline V gene (reference sequence). This CDR3 has 14 amino acids. V was clipped by 2 bases and J by 8 bases, with 12 bases between them. The CDR3 sequence is CASSQQDRPEKLFF. Here the CDR3 DNA reads TGTGCCAGCAGCCAACAGGACAGACCGGAAAAACTGTTTTTT.

In this sample, this clone turned up a few times. Here the CDR3 DNA reads TGTGCCAGCAGTTTAGGGACAGGGCACTCGGGGGAGCAGTACTTC. It translates to CASSLGTGHSGEQYF. V usage is TRBV12-3 or TRBV12-4 and J usage is TRBJ2-7; TRBD1 agrees at 8 bases. The CDR3 covers 15 residues. After removal of 1 base from V and 7 bases from J, the junction contained 9 bases not matched to a gene.

In its sample, this clone was seen many times. The chain recombines TRBV5-4 with TRBJ2-1; 7 nucleotides match TRBD1. V dropped 0 bases and J dropped 5; count of bases not matched to a gene: 8. The germline V gene encodes CDR1 SGHNT and CDR2 YYREEE (reference sequence). The CDR3 sequence is 16 residues long. The CDR3 sequence is CASSLGLRGQNNEQFF. DNA of the CDR3: TGTGCCAGCAGCTTGGGGCTAAGGGGACAGAACAATGAGCAGTTCTTC.

By share, this clone ranks as medium-sized (0.01 to 0.1%). The chain joins TRBV6-5 to TRBJ1-2, with 12 bases that match TRBD1. There are 18 residues in the CDR3. The germline V gene has CDR1 MNHEY and CDR2 SVGAGI. The V and J ends lost 0 bases and 7 bases, in that order; junction bases with no gene match: 12. CDR3 DNA: TGTGCCAGCAGTTACTCTCAAACATGGGACAGGGGGCGAGGTGGCTACACCTTC. It is translated as CASSYSQTWDRGRGGYTF.

V gene TRBV9 combines with J gene TRBJ1-1, with 10 positions matching TRBD1. The CDR3 has 15 residues. Unmatched junction bases numbered 6, after V lost 3 bases and J lost 4 bases. Germline assignment: CDR1 SGDLS and CDR2 YYNGEE. CDR3 in DNA: TGTGCCAGCAGCGGGGGACAGGGGATGGGCACTGAAGCTTTCTTT. The encoded protein is CASSGGQGMGTEAFF.

The V gene is TRBV11-2, the J gene TRBJ2-7; possibly TRBD2 for D (6 bases). V gave up 0 bases and J gave up 2 bases, with 20 bases separating them. This CDR3 comprises 18 residues. Germline values: CDR1 SGHAT, CDR2 FQNNGV. The CDR3 is CASSLDRTSWRSAYEQYF. CDR3 sequence (DNA): TGTGCCAGCAGCTTAGATAGAACTAGCTGGAGGAGCGCCTACGAGCAGTACTTC.

This clone has at least ten counts. This may stem from a read error, because a much larger clone lies one nucleotide away. V and J are TRBV28 and TRBJ2-5; TRBD2 matches at 8 bases. This CDR3 is 15 amino acids long. Germline V gives CDR1 MDHEN, CDR2 SYDVKM. In DNA form, the CDR3 reads TGTGTCAGCAGTGGTAGCGGGGCACAACAAGAGACCCAGTACTTC. This sequence encodes CVSSGSGAQQETQYF.

This clone appeared many times. The V gene is TRBV20-1, the J gene TRBJ2-3; TRBD2 agrees at 8 bases. Trimming at V came to 3 bases and at J to 5 bases, leaving 10 bases not matched to a gene. The CDR3 runs to 15 residues. Germline values: CDR1 DFQATT, CDR2 SNEGSKA (reference sequence). DNA for the CDR3: TGCAGTGCTAGCCTACTAGCGGCACAGATAGATACGCAGTATTTT. Amino acids: CSASLLAAQIDTQYF.

This clone has a handful of counts. The rearrangement links TRBV6-5 to TRBJ2-7, with 7 bases aligning to TRBD1. The CDR3 length is 15 residues. Germline V CDR1 and CDR2: MNHEY, SVGAGI. Trimming at V came to 0 bases and at J to 4 bases, leaving 6 bases not matched to a gene. The DNA of the CDR3 is TGTGCCAGCAGTTACTCGAGGCAGGGGGATTACGAGCAGTACGTC. It encodes CASSYSRQGDYEQYV.

The gene calls are TRBV5-1 and TRBJ1-1; D gene uncertain. V was shortened by 3 bases and J by 0 bases, with 9 bases between the two germline ends. The CDR3 loop spans 14 amino acids. Germline values: CDR1 SGHRS, CDR2 YFSETQ. The CDR3: CASSWGGMNTEAFF. CDR3 nucleotide sequence: TGCGCCAGCAGCTGGGGAGGCATGAACACTGAAGCTTTCTTT. Full variable domain (rest looked up from reference TRBV5-1 and TRBJ1-1): KAGVTQTPRYLIKTRGQQVTLSCSPISGHRSVSWYQQTPGQGLQFLFEYFSETQRNKGNFPGRFSGRQFSNSRSEMNVSTLELGDSALYLCASSWGGMNTEAFFGQGTRLTVV.

Only a few counts were recorded for this clone. V and J are TRBV12-3 or TRBV12-4 and TRBJ2-5, with 12 positions matching TRBD1. V was clipped by 1 base and J by 5 bases; unmatched bases: 5. There are 16 residues in the CDR3. In DNA, the CDR3 is TGTGCCAGCAGTTTAGTGGGACAGGGGGCCGGGGAGACCCAGTACTTC. Translated, it gives CASSLVGQGAGETQYF.

The chain has TRBV20-1 and TRBJ1-1; TRBD1 matches 7 bases. Per germline, CDR1 DFQATT and CDR2 SNEGSKA (reference sequence). CDR3 length: 10 amino acids. The CDR3 region has the DNA TGCAGGCCCACAGGGGCGGGAGCTTTCTTT. It yields the protein CRPTGAGAFF.

The J gene is TRBJ1-6, the V gene TRBV28; 8 bases are a match to TRBD1. Trimming took 7 bases from V and 9 from J; bases not matched to a gene: 5. This CDR3 has 13 residues. Germline V gene lookup returns CDR1 MDHEN and CDR2 SYDVKM. The CDR3 spells CASKTGVVSPLHF. The CDR3 coding sequence is TGTGCCAGCAAGACAGGGGTCGTTTCACCCCTCCACTTT.

The table lists this clone with many counts. The rearrangement uses TRBV2 and TRBJ1-2, with 9 bases fitting TRBD1. V was clipped by 6 bases and J by 8 bases; unmatched bases: 4. Per germline, CDR1 SNHLY and CDR2 FYNNEI. This CDR3 is built from 12 residues. In nucleotides, the CDR3 is TGTGCCAGCAGGGGGACAGGGAACGGCTACACCTTC. Translation gives CASRGTGNGYTF.

This clone is labeled as medium-sized (0.01 to 0.1%). The genes are TRBV30 and TRBJ2-6; D is undetermined. V lost 3 bases and J 4 bases, leaving 16 bases between the germline ends. The germline V gene has CDR1 GTSNPN and CDR2 SVGIG (reference sequence). The CDR3 covers 16 residues. In DNA form, the CDR3 reads TGTGCCTGGAGCGGCGGCCCCTCCGCCGGGGCCAACGTCCTGACTTTC. Protein sequence: CAWSGGPSAGANVLTF.

This clone was recorded a few times. Other nucleotide sequences from this sample produce the same CDR3. The chain couples TRBV6-1 to TRBJ1-4; D is unclear. CDR1 and CDR2 (germline): MNHNS, SASEGT. V lost 6 bases to trimming and J lost 5 bases, with 16 bases between them. The length of the CDR3 is 15 residues. CDR3 in DNA: TGTGCCAGCAGCCCATCGACGCTAACAAATGAAAAACTGTTTTTT. This gives the protein CASSPSTLTNEKLFF.